This T cell receptor (beta chain) was recorded in a study of blood T cell repertoires in COVID-19. Study-wide context: Researchers got acute and convalescent COVID-19 samples from the United States, Italy and Spain.

Participants came from 24 US areas, aged roughly 18 to 95 years. Clones were read by immunoSEQ multiplex PCR, and TCRdb kept only the in-frame ones, dropping some. Of over 200,000 clones listed, about 91% are singletons. The germline V gene encodes CDR1 SGHRS and CDR2 YFSETQ. V shed 0 bases and J 1 base; nucleotides not matched to a gene: 4. The CDR3 runs 16 residues. The receptor was isolated from a woman aged 40 to 50 with acute COVID-19. The V call is TRBV5-1, the J call TRBJ1-1, with 9 positions matching TRBD1. The sequenced sample was PBMCs or T cells enriched from blood (not recorded which). CDR3 coding DNA: TGCGCCAGCAGCTTGGGGACAGGGGCTGGGAACACTGAAGCTTTCTTT. Amino acid sequence: CASSLGTGAGNTEAFF.